This T cell receptor beta chain was sequenced during a study of blood T cell repertoires in COVID-19. Study as a whole: Both acute and convalescent COVID-19 samples were obtained from the United States, Italy and Spain.

Per the germline V gene, CDR1 is MGHRA and CDR2 is YSYEKL. J lost 3 bases, V lost 4 bases, and 6 bases had no gene match. The length of the CDR3 is 15 residues. This clone was counted only a few times. TCRdb's copy holds only in-frame clones and misses some; the assay was immunoSEQ multiplex PCR. The sample records 150,000 to 200,000 clones, 75% to 85% being singletons. This TCR derives from a woman in her forties or fifties with acute COVID-19. Sequenced material: PBMCs or T cells enriched from blood (not recorded which). The V and J genes are TRBV4-1 and TRBJ1-3; TRBD1 agrees at 7 bases. The CDR3 DNA is TGCGCCAGCAGCCCCAACGACAGGGATGGAAACACCATATATTTT. As protein: CASSPNDRDGNTIYF.